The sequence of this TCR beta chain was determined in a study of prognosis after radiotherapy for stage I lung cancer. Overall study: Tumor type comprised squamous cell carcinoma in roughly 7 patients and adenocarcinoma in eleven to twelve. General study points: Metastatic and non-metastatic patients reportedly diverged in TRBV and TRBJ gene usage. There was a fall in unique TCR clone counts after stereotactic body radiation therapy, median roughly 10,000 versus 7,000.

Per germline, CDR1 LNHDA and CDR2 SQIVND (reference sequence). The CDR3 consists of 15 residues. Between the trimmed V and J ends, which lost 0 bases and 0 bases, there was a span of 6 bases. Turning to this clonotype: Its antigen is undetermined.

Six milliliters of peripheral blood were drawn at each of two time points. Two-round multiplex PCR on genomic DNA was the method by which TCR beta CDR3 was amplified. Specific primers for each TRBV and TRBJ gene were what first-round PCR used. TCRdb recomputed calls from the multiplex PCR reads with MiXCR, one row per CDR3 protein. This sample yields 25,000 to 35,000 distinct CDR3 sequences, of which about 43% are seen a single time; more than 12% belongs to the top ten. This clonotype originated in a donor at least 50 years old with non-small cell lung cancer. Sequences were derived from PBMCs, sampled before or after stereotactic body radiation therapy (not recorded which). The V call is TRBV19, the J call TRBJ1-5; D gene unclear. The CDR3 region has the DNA TGTGCCAGTAGTATAGAAGGATATAGCAATCAGCCCCAGCATTTT. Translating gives CASSIEGYSNQPQHF.